This T cell receptor (beta chain) was captured by sequencing in a study of blood T cell repertoires in COVID-19. Study-wide background: T cells, B-cell-depleted T cells, or PBMCs provided the cDNA or gDNA that served as material.

Original analysis: Estimates of nucleated cell counts were drawn from the amplification of reference gene primers. Assay: immunoSEQ multiplex PCR; the TCRdb copy retains only in-frame clones and omits some. The D gene and trimming were derived from the DNA, and the V and J assignments and clone size from that table. The sample records more than 55,000 clones, about 80% being singletons. The CDR3 length is 16 residues. Germline V gives CDR1 SGHTA, CDR2 FQGNSA. V dropped 5 bases and J dropped 0; count of bases not matched to a gene: 7. Sequencing input: peripheral blood. This TCR was sampled from a human donor in a cohort sampled during active COVID-19. The genes are TRBV7-2 and TRBJ2-3, with 8 bases matching TRBD2. CDR3 loop: CASSPLAGASTDTQYF. Written as DNA, the CDR3 is TGTGCCAGCAGCCCCCTAGCGGGTGCTAGCACAGATACGCAGTATTTT.